One sample yielded the 19 T cell receptor beta chains listed below, sequenced in a study of cytomegalovirus exposure and HLA in healthy donors. The PCR had 60 Vbeta and 13 Jbeta primers. Some clones are missing from TCRdb's copy, which holds only in-frame ones; the method was immunoSEQ multiplex PCR. The table includes some 150,000 clones, about 86% detected once. The specimen sequenced was PBMCs. Every receptor here comes from a man in his forties or fifties in good health and CMV-seropositive.

J is TRBJ1-4 and V is TRBV5-1; weak D call: TRBD1 (5 bases). The germline V gene has CDR1 SGHRS and CDR2 YFSETQ. The CDR3 extends over 13 amino acids. Trimming removed 4 bases from V and 7 bases from J, with 11 bases in between. In DNA, the CDR3 is TGCGCCAGCAGCCGGGGGGGAGGTGAAAAACTGTTTTTT. Translation: CASSRGGGEKLFF.

This clone was seen a handful of times. The CDR3, as DNA: TGTGCCAGCAGCTTTCTAGCGGCCTCCTACGAGCAGTACTTC. Amino acid sequence: CASSFLAASYEQYF. The chain uses TRBV7-8 and TRBJ2-7, with 7 bases identical to TRBD2. Germline CDR1 SGHVS, CDR2 FQNEAQ. V shed 3 bases, J shed 0 bases, and the junction held 2 bases outside the gene matches. The CDR3 length is 14 residues.

CDR3 sequence: CASSVGTGGTGELFF. CDR3 nucleotides: TGTGCCAGCAGCGTTGGGACAGGGGGGACCGGGGAGCTGTTTTTT. The genes are TRBV9 and TRBJ2-2; 11 nucleotides match TRBD1. V shed 2 bases, J shed 5 bases, and the junction held 2 bases outside the gene matches. The CDR3 has 15 residues. Germline V lookup: CDR1 SGDLS, CDR2 YYNGEE.

Written as DNA, the CDR3 is TGTGCCAGCAGCTTGCAAAGCAGGGCCCGCAATCAGCCCCAGCATTTT. It yields the protein CASSLQSRARNQPQHF. The V and J genes are TRBV5-6 and TRBJ1-5; perhaps TRBD1 as D (5 bases). The CDR3 sequence is 16 residues long. V was pared by 1 base and J by 2 bases, with 13 bases between. In germline, CDR1 is SGHDT, CDR2 YYEEEE. The whole variable domain, filled in from reference TRBV5-6 and TRBJ1-5, reads DAGVTQSPTHLIKTRGQQVTLRCSPKSGHDTVSWYQQALGQGPQFIFQYYEEEERQRGNFPDRFSGHQFPNYSSELNVNALLLGDSALYLCASSLQSRARNQPQHFGDGTRLSIL.

J is TRBJ1-4 and V is TRBV5-1; D gene unclear. The ends were cut back, 4 bases at V and 4 bases at J, with 17 bases in the middle. CDR3 length: 16 amino acids. Looked up from germline, CDR1 is SGHRS and CDR2 is YFSETQ. The CDR3 DNA follows: TGCGCCAGCAGCCTATTAGGTCCACAGATTAATGAAAAACTGTTTTTT. Encoded protein: CASSLLGPQINEKLFF.

The V and J genes are TRBV27 and TRBJ1-1; unclear D gene. Germline V gene data show CDR1 as MNHEY and CDR2 as SMNVEV (reference sequence). The CDR3 runs 14 residues. V shed 6 bases and J shed 0 bases, with 11 bases lying between them. Here the CDR3 DNA reads TGTGCCAGCAGGAGGGCCGGAATGAACACTGAAGCTTTCTTT. Amino acid sequence: CASRRAGMNTEAFF.

V is TRBV19 and J is TRBJ1-5, with D perhaps matching TRBD1 (6 bases). Germline loops: CDR1 LNHDA, CDR2 SQIVND (reference sequence). V was cut by 5 bases and J by 0 bases, with 14 bases left in between. The CDR3 is 16 residues long. CDR3 sequence: CASSPDRAYSNQPQHF. In DNA form, the CDR3 reads TGTGCCAGTAGTCCGGACAGAGCCTATAGCAATCAGCCCCAGCATTTT. The full variable domain, rest sourced from reference TRBV19 and TRBJ1-5, is DGGITQSPKYLFRKEGQNVTLSCEQNLNHDAMYWYRQDPGQGLRLIYYSQIVNDFQKGDIAEGYSVSREKKESFPLTVTSAQKNPTAFYLCASSPDRAYSNQPQHFGDGTRLSIL.

As concerns this clone: The junction shows a germline mismatch at one end, possibly a read error. The V and J genes are TRBV7-7 and TRBJ2-1; 8 bases align to TRBD2. This CDR3 has 13 residues. Per the germline V gene, CDR1 is SSHAT and CDR2 is FNYEAQ (reference sequence). CDR3 amino acids: CASSSTSGNEQFF. CDR3 DNA: TGTGCTAGCAGCTCTACTAGCGGCAATGAGCAGTTCTTC. Full variable domain (rest looked up from reference TRBV7-7 and TRBJ2-1): GAGVSQSPRYKVTKRGQDVTLRCDPISSHATLYWYQQALGQGPEFLTYFNYEAQPDKSGLPSDRFSAERPEGSISTLTIQRTEQRDSAMYRCASSSTSGNEQFFGPGTRLTVL.

This chain connects TRBV7-9 to TRBJ1-4, with a tentative D call TRBD1 (6 bases). The germline V and J ends were trimmed by 5 bases and 5 bases, with 12 bases remaining between them. The CDR3 runs 14 residues. CDR1 is SEHNR, CDR2 FQNEAQ, per germline (reference sequence). The CDR3 sequence: CASSEQGLNEKLFF. For the CDR3, the DNA is TGTGCCAGCAGCGAACAGGGTCTCAATGAAAAACTGTTTTTT.

The rearrangement uses TRBV30 and TRBJ2-1, with 7 positions matching TRBD2. The ends lost 7 bases at V and 5 bases at J; junction bases unmatched: 20. The CDR3 is 17 amino acids. CDR1 and CDR2 (germline): GTSNPN, SVGIG (reference sequence). The CDR3 region is CASTKEGLQFGNNEQFF. The CDR3 bases are TGTGCCTCTACAAAAGAGGGACTACAGTTCGGTAACAATGAGCAGTTCTTC.

The chain links TRBV29-1 to TRBJ2-5, with TRBD1 identical over 8 bases. Trimming removed 1 base from V and 11 bases from J; junction bases left unmatched: 9. Germline CDR1 and CDR2: SQVTM and ANQGSEA. This CDR3 has 13 amino acids. For the CDR3, the DNA is TGCAGCGTTGAAGCAGGGGGCCTGGGTGAGCAGTACTTC. Translated, it gives CSVEAGGLGEQYF.

CDR3 amino acids: CASSPFASGNTIYF. Written as DNA, the CDR3 is TGTGCCAGCTCACCCTTTGCGTCCGGAAACACCATATATTTT. The V call is TRBV18, the J call TRBJ1-3; no definite D call. V was pared by 3 bases and J by 4 bases, with 10 bases between. The CDR3 is 14 amino acids. CDR1 KGHSH and CDR2 LQKENI come from the germline V gene. Combining the CDR3 with reference TRBV18 and TRBJ1-3 gives the whole variable domain NAGVMQNPRHLVRRRGQEARLRCSPMKGHSHVYWYRQLPEEGLKFMVYLQKENIIDESGMPKERFSAEFPKEGPSILRIQQVVRGDSAAYFCASSPFASGNTIYFGEGSWLTVV.

The gene calls are TRBV18 and TRBJ1-2; D gene ambiguous. In germline, CDR1 is KGHSH, CDR2 LQKENI. V was pared by 3 bases and J by 3 bases, with 11 bases between. The CDR3 is made up of 14 amino acids. CDR3 sequence reads: CASSPLQSDYGYTF. The CDR3 DNA sequence: TGTGCCAGCTCACCCCTACAGTCCGACTATGGCTACACCTTC. The variable domain in full, completed from reference TRBV18 and TRBJ1-2, reads NAGVMQNPRHLVRRRGQEARLRCSPMKGHSHVYWYRQLPEEGLKFMVYLQKENIIDESGMPKERFSAEFPKEGPSILRIQQVVRGDSAAYFCASSPLQSDYGYTFGSGTRLTVV.

CDR3 sequence (DNA): TGTGCCAGCAGCTCATTAGGGATTAGCGGGAGGTTGGTCGGGGAGCTGTTTTTT. This sequence encodes CASSSLGISGRLVGELFF. The gene calls are TRBV2 and TRBJ2-2, with 10 positions matching TRBD2. CDR1 and CDR2 from the germline V gene are SNHLY and FYNNEI. Trimming removed 6 bases from V and 7 bases from J; junction bases left unmatched: 17. The CDR3 is 18 amino acids.

The V and J genes are TRBV19 and TRBJ1-5, with D unclear. The length of the CDR3 is 15 residues. Germline CDR1 LNHDA, CDR2 SQIVND (reference sequence). V lost 5 bases and J 6 bases, leaving 17 bases between the germline ends. The CDR3 DNA follows: TGTGCCAGTAGTCAAGGCAGGTCATATAGTCAGCCCCAGCATTTT. It yields the protein CASSQGRSYSQPQHF. The complete variable domain, with remaining parts taken from reference TRBV19 and TRBJ1-5, reads DGGITQSPKYLFRKEGQNVTLSCEQNLNHDAMYWYRQDPGQGLRLIYYSQIVNDFQKGDIAEGYSVSREKKESFPLTVTSAQKNPTAFYLCASSQGRSYSQPQHFGDGTRLSIL.

CDR3 residues: CASSPPGGELFF. CDR3 nucleotide sequence: TGTGCCAGCAGTCCCCCGGGCGGGGAGCTGTTTTTT. The V call is TRBV6-5, the J call TRBJ2-2, with D unresolved. V lost 5 bases and J 7 bases, leaving 8 bases between the germline ends. Per the germline V gene, CDR1 is MNHEY and CDR2 is SVGAGI. The CDR3 extends over 12 amino acids.

The chain links TRBV11-2 to TRBJ2-1, with 14 nucleotides matching TRBD2. V was pared by 5 bases and J by 7 bases, with 10 bases of the junction left unmatched. The CDR3 is 17 amino acids. Germline assignment: CDR1 SGHAT and CDR2 FQNNGV. CDR3: CASSLRRLAGGRNEQFF. In nucleotides, the CDR3 is TGTGCCAGCAGCCTACGCCGACTAGCGGGGGGGCGGAATGAGCAGTTCTTC.

Regarding this clone: The junction departs from the called germline gene at one end, perhaps through a read error. The chain joins TRBV7-9 to TRBJ2-4, with TRBD2 matching over 13 bases. Looked up from germline, CDR1 is SEHNR and CDR2 is FQNEAQ (reference sequence). The CDR3 covers 16 residues. As DNA, the CDR3 is TGTTCCAGCAGCCTCTGGACTAGCGGGAGCAAAAACATTCAGTACTTC. Encoded protein: CSSSLWTSGSKNIQYF. Variable domain in full (rest from reference TRBV7-9 and TRBJ2-4): DTGVSQNPRHKITKRGQNVTFRCDPISEHNRLYWYRQTLGQGPEFLTYFQNEAQLEKSRLLSDRFSAERPKGSFSTLEIQRTEQGDSAMYLCSSSLWTSGSKNIQYFGAGTRLSVL.

In regard to this clone: One end of the junction fails to match germline, which may point to a read error. The chain has TRBV7-9 and TRBJ1-6; 9 bases map to TRBD1. The germline CDR1 and CDR2 sequences are SEHNR and FQNEAQ (reference sequence). The CDR3 is 17 residues long. This CDR3 is CSSSPAGQGSYNSPLHF. The DNA for the CDR3 is TGTTCCAGCAGCCCCGCCGGACAGGGGTCCTATAATTCACCCCTCCACTTT.